The 32 T cell receptor beta chains given below trace back to one sample, sequenced in a study of blood T cell repertoires in COVID-19. This table comes from immunoSEQ multiplex PCR, and its TCRdb copy is limited to in-frame clones, with some not included. The sample contains about 360,000 clones, around nine tenths of which appear only once. The specimen sequenced was peripheral blood. The receptors shown here come from a human donor in a cohort sampled during active COVID-19.

The V call is TRBV19, the J call TRBJ1-5, with 7 bases aligning to TRBD1. J gave up 2 bases and V 5 bases, and 6 bases lay outside the gene matches. CDR1 is LNHDA, CDR2 SQIVND, per germline (reference sequence). This CDR3 region has 15 residues. CDR3 sequence: CASSFEGAGNQPQHF. The CDR3 nucleotides read TGTGCCAGTAGTTTTGAGGGGGCTGGCAATCAGCCCCAGCATTTT.

This clone was seen only once. The CDR3 region is CATSGGDRSTDTQYF. Written as DNA, the CDR3 is TGTGCCACCAGTGGCGGGGACAGGTCCACAGATACGCAGTATTTT. The gene calls are TRBV24-1 and TRBJ2-3, with 8 bases matching TRBD1. Germline trimming cut 5 bases from V and 2 bases from J; bases unmatched to any gene: 5. This CDR3 contains 15 residues. Germline values: CDR1 KGHDR, CDR2 SFDVKD.

The chain combines TRBV30 with TRBJ1-6; the match to TRBD1 covers 7 bases. CDR1 and CDR2 from the germline V gene are GTSNPN and SVGIG (reference sequence). The CDR3 totals 12 residues. The CDR3 is CALDRVGSPLHF. CDR3 sequence (DNA): TGTGCACTCGACAGGGTAGGCTCACCCCTCCACTTT.

This clone was observed a single time. Mismatch with germline at one junction end may stem from a read error. The V call is TRBV5-4, the J call TRBJ2-7; no definite D call. Germline V gene lookup returns CDR1 SGHNT and CDR2 YYREEE (reference sequence). The CDR3 runs to 13 residues. In DNA, the CDR3 is TGTGCCGGCAGCCCGACTGGTGACTACGAGCAGTACTTC. This translates into CAGSPTGDYEQYF.

The rearrangement links TRBV5-1 to TRBJ1-1, with TRBD1 identical over 11 bases. Trimming at V came to 0 bases and at J to 5 bases, leaving 9 bases not matched to a gene. CDR1 and CDR2 from the germline V gene are SGHRS and YFSETQ. The CDR3 contains 17 residues. The CDR3 is CASSLGTGGAWGTEAFF. Written as DNA, the CDR3 is TGCGCCAGCAGCTTGGGGACAGGGGGCGCGTGGGGTACTGAAGCTTTCTTT.

The count of this clone is one. This rearrangement joins TRBV18 to TRBJ2-7; maybe TRBD2 (5 bases). The length of the CDR3 is 12 residues. Trimming removed 1 base from V and 5 bases from J, with 6 bases in between. Per germline, CDR1 KGHSH and CDR2 LQKENI. The CDR3 DNA follows: TGTGCCAGCTCACCACGGGGAGACGAGCAGTACTTC. Protein: CASSPRGDEQYF.

This sequence joins TRBV27 and TRBJ1-1; TRBD1 agrees at 7 bases. Germline V gene data show CDR1 as MNHEY and CDR2 as SMNVEV (reference sequence). The V segment lost 0 bases and the J segment 4 bases; nucleotides outside the gene matches: 14. There are 18 residues in the CDR3. The DNA for the CDR3 is TGTGCCAGCAGTTTATCGCGGGGGGACAGTGGATCGTTCACTGAAGCTTTCTTT. Protein: CASSLSRGDSGSFTEAFF.

This chain uses TRBV3-1 (or the pseudogene TRBV3-2) with TRBJ2-1, with 9 bases matching TRBD2. The V gene's germline CDR1 is LGHDT and CDR2 YNNKEL (reference sequence). V lost 1 base and J lost 0; bases outside the gene matches: 16. The CDR3 contains 21 residues. CDR3 nucleotide sequence: TGTGCCAGCAGCCAAGTTTGGGCTAGCGGGATTCCCGGTACCTCCTACAATGAGCAGTTCTTC. Translating it yields CASSQVWASGIPGTSYNEQFF.

The chain recombines TRBV3-1 (or the pseudogene TRBV3-2) with TRBJ2-5; TRBD1 aligns across 7 bases. V lost 4 bases to trimming and J lost 4 bases; unmatched junction nucleotides: 9. The CDR3 length is 15 residues. Germline V gene data show CDR1 as LGHDT and CDR2 as YNNKEL (reference sequence). The CDR3 DNA reads as TGTGCCAGCAGCCCCAACAGGGGATACGGAGAGACCCAGTACTTC. This sequence encodes CASSPNRGYGETQYF.

This clone was seen once. The chain has TRBV7-6 and TRBJ2-1; 10 nucleotides align to TRBD2. The CDR3 loop spans 16 amino acids. Germline V gene data show CDR1 as SGHVS and CDR2 as FNYEAQ. V lost 1 base and J lost 8; bases outside the gene matches: 8. The CDR3 region has the DNA TGTGCCAGCAGCTTAGACTCGGGACTAGCGAGCCATGAGCAGTTCTTC. Translation gives CASSLDSGLASHEQFF.

The V and J genes are TRBV18 and TRBJ2-5; possible D gene TRBD1, 7 bases. CDR1 is KGHSH and CDR2 is LQKENI in the germline V gene. Trimming stripped 3 bases from V and 5 bases from J, with 19 bases between. This CDR3 is 16 amino acids long. Here the CDR3 reads CASSPYQGGAGETQYF. As DNA, the CDR3 is TGTGCCAGCTCACCGTACCAGGGGGGCGCCGGGGAGACCCAGTACTTC.

The chain couples TRBV29-1 to TRBJ2-1, with a weak D call TRBD2 (6 bases). Trimming removed 3 bases at V and 10 bases at J, with 16 bases between. Germline loops: CDR1 SQVTM, CDR2 ANQGSEA. The CDR3 length is 13 residues. CDR3 nucleotide sequence: TGCAGCGTTGATGAAGGCCGGGCGGGGGAGCAGTTCTTC. The encoded protein is CSVDEGRAGEQFF.

V and J are TRBV24-1 and TRBJ2-5; tentatively, D is TRBD1 (7 bases). The CDR3 is made up of 16 amino acids. The V gene lost 4 bases and the J gene lost 5 bases, with 19 bases spanning the gap. CDR1 and CDR2 from the germline V gene are KGHDR and SFDVKD. The CDR3 here is CATSEANRGGGETQYF. The CDR3 DNA is TGTGCCACCAGTGAGGCCAACAGGGGTGGGGGGGAGACCCAGTACTTC.

This rearrangement joins TRBV6-5 to TRBJ1-5, with D possibly being TRBD1 (6 bases). Germline CDR1 reads MNHEY; CDR2 reads SVGAGI. This CDR3 spans 14 amino acids. Deletions cut 6 bases from V and 4 bases from J, with 13 bases between. This chain's CDR3 is CASSPDSGNQPQHF. In DNA, the CDR3 is TGTGCCAGCAGCCCGGACAGTGGGAATCAGCCCCAGCATTTT.

CDR3 nucleotides: TGCGCCAGCAGCCTGCGCCTCGGGGCCAACGTCCTGACTTTC. Translation gives CASSLRLGANVLTF. The gene calls are TRBV4-1 and TRBJ2-6; no clear D. This CDR3 comprises 14 residues. Deletions cut 4 bases from V and 4 bases from J, with 8 bases between. Germline assignment: CDR1 MGHRA and CDR2 YSYEKL.

This CDR3 is CASSRATGYEQFF. The CDR3 bases are TGTGCCAGCTCGAGGGCAACCGGATATGAGCAGTTCTTC. The rearrangement uses TRBV2 and TRBJ2-1; D possibly corresponds to TRBD2 (5 bases). Germline CDR1 is SNHLY and CDR2 is FYNNEI. The ends were cut back, 8 bases at V and 8 bases at J, with 16 bases in the middle. The CDR3 runs 13 residues. Full variable domain (missing parts from reference TRBV2 and TRBJ2-1): EPEVTQTPSHQVTQMGQEVILRCVPISNHLYFYWYRQILGQKVEFLVSFYNNEISEKSEIFDDQFSVERPDGSNFTLKIRSTKLEDSAMYFCASSRATGYEQFFGPGTRLTVL.

The chain uses TRBV4-1 and TRBJ2-2; 7 bases are a match to TRBD1. CDR1 is MGHRA and CDR2 is YSYEKL in the germline V gene. The junction had 3 bases not matched to a gene; V was cut back by 4 bases and J by 4 bases. The CDR3 has 14 amino acids. CDR3 region: CASSPRTGTGELFF. The CDR3 nucleotides are TGCGCCAGCAGCCCCCGGACAGGCACCGGGGAGCTGTTTTTT.

This clone was counted once. The rearrangement links TRBV5-4 to TRBJ2-2; 13 nucleotides line up with TRBD2. Germline CDR1 and CDR2: SGHNT and YYREEE (reference sequence). This CDR3 has 15 amino acids. J lost 6 bases, V lost 3 bases, and 2 bases had no gene match. The CDR3 protein is CASSSGTSGAGELFF. CDR3 sequence (DNA): TGTGCCAGCAGCTCCGGGACTAGCGGGGCCGGGGAGCTGTTTTTT.

CDR3 region: CASSQEQTSAGEQYF. CDR3 bases: TGTGCCAGCAGCCAAGAGCAGACTAGCGCGGGGGAGCAGTACTTC. The gene calls are TRBV4-2 and TRBJ2-7, with 8 bases aligning to TRBD2. The germline V gene encodes CDR1 LGHNA and CDR2 YNFKEQ. Germline trimming cut 0 bases from V and 7 bases from J; bases unmatched to any gene: 8. The CDR3 is made up of 15 amino acids.

V gene TRBV6-1 combines with J gene TRBJ1-4, with TRBD1 as a possible D gene (6 bases). Germline assignment: CDR1 MNHNS and CDR2 SASEGT. V was pared by 1 base and J by 3 bases, with 12 bases between. This CDR3 is built from 16 residues. The CDR3 here is CASSEVIAGANEKLFF. As DNA, the CDR3 is TGTGCCAGCAGTGAAGTTATCGCAGGGGCTAATGAAAAACTGTTTTTT.

V and J are TRBV13 and TRBJ1-1, with D unclear. This CDR3 has 14 residues. V was pared by 2 bases and J by 1 base, with 8 bases between. CDR1 is PRHDT and CDR2 is FYEKMQ in the germline V gene (reference sequence). CDR3 DNA: TGTGCCAGCAGCTTAAGCCCCCCGAACACTGAAGCTTTCTTT. The encoded protein is CASSLSPPNTEAFF.

The count of this clone is one. The gene calls are TRBV4-1 and TRBJ2-1, with D uncertain. Trimming shortened V by 1 base and J by 8 bases, and 12 bases separated the two germline ends. Per the germline V gene, CDR1 is MGHRA and CDR2 is YSYEKL. There are 14 residues in the CDR3. The CDR3 reads CASSQGGLNHEQFF. The DNA of the CDR3 is TGCGCCAGCAGCCAAGGCGGCCTTAACCATGAGCAGTTCTTC.

The gene calls are TRBV7-9 and TRBJ1-4; D unclear. The CDR3 has 14 amino acids. Germline lookup yields CDR1 SEHNR and CDR2 FQNEAQ (reference sequence). V shed 4 bases and J shed 2 bases, with 8 bases lying between them. The CDR3 here is CASSSRVTNEKLFF. CDR3 DNA sequence: TGTGCCAGCAGCTCACGGGTTACTAATGAAAAACTGTTTTTT. Full variable domain (remainder filled in from reference TRBV7-9 and TRBJ1-4): DTGVSQNPRHKITKRGQNVTFRCDPISEHNRLYWYRQTLGQGPEFLTYFQNEAQLEKSRLLSDRFSAERPKGSFSTLEIQRTEQGDSAMYLCASSSRVTNEKLFFGSGTQLSVL.

Comment on this clone: This sample also contains other DNA sequences that code for the same CDR3. J is TRBJ2-5 and V is TRBV11-2, with D perhaps TRBD2 (5 bases). The CDR3 loop spans 12 amino acids. CDR1 SGHAT and CDR2 FQNNGV come from the germline V gene. Trimming cost V 1 base and J 5 bases, with 5 bases left between them. The CDR3 DNA follows: TGTGCCAGCAGCTTAGCGGGGGAGACCCAGTACTTC. Protein: CASSLAGETQYF.

The chain has TRBV5-1 and TRBJ2-3, with D possibly matching TRBD2 (6 bases). Trimming took off 2 bases at V and 0 bases at J, with 13 bases between the two ends. CDR1 SGHRS and CDR2 YFSETQ come from the germline V gene. There are 16 residues in the CDR3. The CDR3, as DNA: TGCGCCAGCAGCTTTTCGGGGGACCTTAGCACAGATACGCAGTATTTT. This translates into CASSFSGDLSTDTQYF.

This clone was recorded once. The chain links TRBV21-1 to TRBJ2-7; TRBD1 was called by the table and not checked on the DNA. TRBV21-1 is classified as a pseudogene. The CDR3 runs to 18 residues. The CDR3 reads CASSKDGARAMSSYEQYF. The DNA for the CDR3 is TGTGCCAGCAGCAAAGATGGGGCAAGAGCTATGAGCTCCTACGAGCAGTACTTC.

The J gene is TRBJ2-5, the V gene TRBV5-4, with D possibly TRBD1 on 5 matching bases. CDR3 length: 14 amino acids. Germline V lookup: CDR1 SGHNT, CDR2 YYREEE (reference sequence). The V end was cut by 5 bases, the J end by 1 base, with 12 bases between. The CDR3 nucleotides are TGTGCCAGCAGTCGATTTGACAGCCAAGAGACCCAGTACTTC. Protein sequence: CASSRFDSQETQYF.

The gene calls are TRBV13 and TRBJ2-2; TRBD1 matches 7 bases. Per the germline V gene, CDR1 is PRHDT and CDR2 is FYEKMQ (reference sequence). The CDR3 length is 15 residues. Losses at the gene ends were 2 bases for V and 9 bases for J; bases not matched to a gene: 9. The CDR3 region is CASSLSQNRGRELFF. CDR3 coding DNA: TGTGCCAGCAGCTTATCCCAAAACAGGGGCCGGGAGCTGTTTTTT. Complete variable domain (other parts from reference TRBV13 and TRBJ2-2): AAGVIQSPRHLIKEKRETATLKCYPIPRHDTVYWYQQGPGQDPQFLISFYEKMQSDKGSIPDRFSAQQFSDYHSELNMSSLELGDSALYFCASSLSQNRGRELFFGEGSRLTVL.

Worth noting for this clone: In the same sample, other DNA sequences code for this CDR3. The J gene is TRBJ2-1, the V gene TRBV30, with TRBD2 identical over 7 bases. Germline V gene lookup returns CDR1 GTSNPN and CDR2 SVGIG (reference sequence). CDR3 size: 12 residues. V dropped 4 bases and J dropped 3; count of bases not matched to a gene: 0. CDR3 protein: CAWTSGYNEQFF. The CDR3 region has the DNA TGTGCCTGGACTAGCGGCTACAATGAGCAGTTCTTC.

This chain uses TRBV7-8 with TRBJ2-3; D is possibly TRBD1 (5 bases). The CDR3 has 13 amino acids. The V and J ends lost 2 bases and 5 bases respectively, with 8 bases between them. Germline CDR1 and CDR2: SGHVS and FQNEAQ. CDR3 sequence: CASSLSQGDTQYF. The CDR3 region has the DNA TGTGCCAGCAGCTTAAGCCAGGGAGATACGCAGTATTTT. Variable domain in full (rest from reference TRBV7-8 and TRBJ2-3): GAGVSQSPRYKVAKRGQDVALRCDPISGHVSLFWYQQALGQGPEFLTYFQNEAQLDKSGLPSDRFFAERPEGSVSTLKIQRTQQEDSAVYLCASSLSQGDTQYFGPGTRLTVL.

This chain joins TRBV9 and TRBJ2-1, with 8 bases that match TRBD2. V lost 4 bases to trimming and J lost 4 bases; unmatched junction nucleotides: 10. In germline, CDR1 is SGDLS, CDR2 YYNGEE. The CDR3 runs 16 residues. In DNA form, the CDR3 reads TGTGCCAGCAGCCCATGGGGCGGGGGGACTTACAATGAGCAGTTCTTC. Amino acids: CASSPWGGGTYNEQFF.

The chain uses TRBV27 and TRBJ2-3; D perhaps matches TRBD1 (6 bases). The CDR3 is 17 residues long. Looked up from germline, CDR1 is MNHEY and CDR2 is SMNVEV (reference sequence). Trimming stripped 6 bases from V and 6 bases from J, with 25 bases between. CDR3 region: CASRTLRVNRVSDTQYF. In nucleotides, the CDR3 is TGTGCCAGCAGAACCTTACGGGTCAACAGGGTCTCGGATACGCAGTATTTT.